The 27 T cell receptor beta chains reported below all come from one sample, sequenced in a study of OX40 agonist ivuxolimab in advanced cancers. Clones were read by immunoSEQ multiplex PCR, and TCRdb kept only the in-frame ones, dropping some. The sample includes about 58,000 clones, about 85% of them seen just once. The starting material was CD4+ or CD8+ T cells sorted from blood, obtained in a trial of the OX40 agonist ivuxolimab. Receptors were obtained from an adult with an advanced solid tumor such as melanoma, head and neck, liver or kidney cancer.

The chain combines TRBV25-1 with TRBJ2-3, with 9 bases aligning to TRBD1. Germline CDR1 MGHDK, CDR2 SYGVNS. Germline trimming cut 8 bases from V and 2 bases from J; bases unmatched to any gene: 11. This CDR3 region has 16 residues. The CDR3 region is CASLQSDRGSTDTQYF. Here the CDR3 DNA reads TGTGCCAGCTTACAGTCGGACAGGGGTTCCACAGATACGCAGTATTTT.

The chain couples TRBV29-1 to TRBJ1-2; D not certain. Germline assignment: CDR1 SQVTM and CDR2 ANQGSEA. V gave up 7 bases and J gave up 8 bases, with 5 bases separating them. The CDR3 totals 8 residues. This CDR3 is CSAGGYTF. In DNA form, the CDR3 reads TGCAGCGCAGGCGGCTACACCTTC.

V gene TRBV11-2 combines with J gene TRBJ2-3, with 8 nucleotides matching TRBD2. CDR3 length: 14 amino acids. Unmatched junction bases numbered 6, after V lost 5 bases and J lost 5 bases. Germline CDR1 SGHAT, CDR2 FQNNGV. Here the CDR3 reads CASSILAGGDTQYF. CDR3 nucleotide sequence: TGTGCCAGCAGCATTCTAGCGGGTGGAGATACGCAGTATTTT.

This clone was picked up one time. The CDR3 reads CSVADRDYGYTF. The CDR3 nucleotides read TGCAGCGTAGCAGACAGGGACTATGGCTACACCTTC. The genes are TRBV29-1 and TRBJ1-2; TRBD1 matches at 7 bases. The germline V gene has CDR1 SQVTM and CDR2 ANQGSEA. The CDR3 is 12 amino acids. V lost 6 bases to trimming and J lost 3 bases; unmatched junction nucleotides: 4.

The chain is built from TRBV4-1 and TRBJ1-3; 7 bases line up with TRBD1. The germline gives CDR1 MGHRA, CDR2 YSYEKL. Trimming took 4 bases from V and 7 from J; bases not matched to a gene: 7. This CDR3 has 14 residues. In DNA, the CDR3 is TGCGCCAGCAGCCGGCAGGGGGGGGCCAACACCATATATTTT. This translates into CASSRQGGANTIYF.

About this clone itself: The germline gene is not matched at one end of the junction; a read error may be the cause. The chain links TRBV6-5 to TRBJ1-1, with D perhaps matching TRBD1 (5 bases). From germline, CDR1 is MNHEY and CDR2 SVGAGI. The CDR3 contains 14 residues. CDR3 residues: CAISQGLNKGEAFF. CDR3 bases: TGTGCCATCAGTCAGGGACTCAATAAAGGGGAAGCTTTCTTT.

This clone came up once. The chain links TRBV7-3 to TRBJ2-5, with D hard to call. Deletions cut 4 bases from V and 5 bases from J, with 11 bases between. The germline V gene encodes CDR1 SGHTA and CDR2 FQGTGA. The length of the CDR3 is 13 residues. This CDR3 reads CASSSWPRETQYF. The CDR3 DNA follows: TGTGCCAGCAGCTCCTGGCCCCGGGAGACCCAGTACTTC. The variable domain in full, completed from reference TRBV7-3 and TRBJ2-5, reads GAGVSQTPSNKVTEKGKYVELRCDPISGHTALYWYRQSLGQGPEFLIYFQGTGAADDSGLPNDRFFAVRPEGSVSTLKIQRTERGDSAVYLCASSSWPRETQYFGPGTRLLVL.

The gene calls are TRBV7-6 and TRBJ2-7; possible D gene TRBD2, 5 bases. The germline V gene encodes CDR1 SGHVS and CDR2 FNYEAQ. Trimming removed 6 bases from V and 5 bases from J, with 23 bases in between. The CDR3 is 16 residues long. This chain's CDR3 is CASRSIVPSLSNEQYF. Written as DNA, the CDR3 is TGTGCCAGCAGATCGATCGTCCCTAGCCTCTCGAACGAGCAGTACTTC.

This clone appeared a few times. V usage is TRBV18 and J usage is TRBJ2-2, with 8 bases matching TRBD1. Germline CDR1 and CDR2: KGHSH and LQKENI. The J segment lost 0 bases and the V segment lost 0 bases, leaving 0 bases of the junction unmatched. This CDR3 has 16 residues. CDR3 in DNA: TGTGCCAGCTCACCACCACAGGGGGCGAACACCGGGGAGCTGTTTTTT. It specifies CASSPPQGANTGELFF.

This clone was picked up one time. The chain employs TRBV30 and TRBJ1-2, with D unresolved. The CDR3 spans 13 residues. Germline V lookup: CDR1 GTSNPN, CDR2 SVGIG (reference sequence). Between the trimmed V and J ends, which lost 1 base and 1 base, there was a span of 7 bases. As DNA, the CDR3 is TGTGCCTGGAGTGAACAGATTAACTATGGCTACACCTTC. Its translation: CAWSEQINYGYTF.

The V and J genes are TRBV6-1 and TRBJ2-7, with 9 bases aligning to TRBD2. The V gene end was trimmed by 7 bases and the J gene end by 4 bases; junction bases not matched to a gene: 11. The CDR3 consists of 15 residues. Germline V gene sequence: CDR1 MNHNS, CDR2 SASEGT. CDR3 sequence reads: CASIRLAESGYEQYF. The DNA for the CDR3 is TGTGCCAGCATTAGACTAGCGGAATCGGGGTACGAGCAGTACTTC.

This clone was counted a single time. The rearrangement links TRBV6-1 to TRBJ1-2, with D hard to call. Germline CDR1 is MNHNS and CDR2 is SASEGT. The V end lost 8 bases, the J end lost 3 bases, and 16 bases lay between the germline ends. The CDR3 loop spans 14 amino acids. CDR3 coding DNA: TGTGCCAGCCGTCACTCCCCTAGTTACTATGGCTACACCTTC. Its protein is CASRHSPSYYGYTF.

This clone was observed a single time. V gene TRBV4-1 combines with J gene TRBJ2-1; D remains unclear. The CDR3 totals 18 residues. Deletions cut 1 base from V and 4 bases from J, with 20 bases between. Germline CDR1 is MGHRA and CDR2 is YSYEKL. The CDR3 DNA sequence: TGCGCCAGCAGCCAAGTACTGTGGTCCCTCCAAATATACAATGAGCAGTTCTTC. It translates to CASSQVLWSLQIYNEQFF.

Only one count was recorded for this clone. This chain links TRBV5-1 with TRBJ2-5; 14 positions agree with TRBD2. This CDR3 has 17 amino acids. The V gene end was trimmed by 4 bases and the J gene end by 5 bases; junction bases not matched to a gene: 10. Germline CDR1 and CDR2: SGHRS and YFSETQ. CDR3 protein: CASSMGTSGSLWETQYF. CDR3 coding DNA: TGCGCCAGCAGCATGGGGACTAGCGGGAGTCTCTGGGAGACCCAGTACTTC.

This chain links TRBV28 with TRBJ2-7, with D possibly matching TRBD2 (5 bases). Deletions cut 3 bases from V and 3 bases from J, with 12 bases between. Germline lookup yields CDR1 MDHEN and CDR2 SYDVKM. The CDR3 has 14 amino acids. The CDR3 protein is CASSFSSGLYEQYF. The CDR3 coding sequence is TGTGCCAGCAGTTTCTCCAGCGGACTCTACGAGCAGTACTTC. The complete variable domain, with remaining parts taken from reference TRBV28 and TRBJ2-7, reads DVKVTQSSRYLVKRTGEKVFLECVQDMDHENMFWYRQDPGLGLRLIYFSYDVKMKEKGDIPEGYSVSREKKERFSLILESASTNQTSMYLCASSFSSGLYEQYFGPGTRLTVT.

The V gene is TRBV5-1, the J gene TRBJ2-3; D is possibly TRBD2 (6 bases). In germline, CDR1 is SGHRS, CDR2 YFSETQ. V lost 1 base, J lost 4 bases, and 7 bases lay in between. This CDR3 has 13 amino acids. CDR3 loop: CASSLRESDTQYF. CDR3 bases: TGCGCCAGCAGCTTGCGGGAGTCAGATACGCAGTATTTT.

The rearrangement links TRBV18 to TRBJ2-5, with 7 bases lining up with TRBD1. Germline V gene sequence: CDR1 KGHSH, CDR2 LQKENI. The CDR3 is made up of 15 amino acids. V gave up 3 bases and J gave up 0 bases; unmatched junction bases: 4. The CDR3 DNA reads TGTGCCAGCTCACCCGGACAGGCAAACCAAGAGACCCAGTACTTC. It translates to CASSPGQANQETQYF. Full variable domain (missing parts from reference TRBV18 and TRBJ2-5): NAGVMQNPRHLVRRRGQEARLRCSPMKGHSHVYWYRQLPEEGLKFMVYLQKENIIDESGMPKERFSAEFPKEGPSILRIQQVVRGDSAAYFCASSPGQANQETQYFGPGTRLLVL.

This chain uses TRBV19 with TRBJ1-5, with D uncertain. Trimming pared 5 bases from V and 1 base from J, leaving 9 bases between. The V gene's germline CDR1 is LNHDA and CDR2 SQIVND (reference sequence). The CDR3 has 14 amino acids. The CDR3 spells CASSPGRSNQPQHF. CDR3 nucleotide sequence: TGTGCCAGTAGTCCTGGACGCAGCAATCAGCCCCAGCATTTT.

This clone appeared a few times. The rearrangement links TRBV6-6 to TRBJ1-2; D ambiguous. V was pared by 5 bases and J by 3 bases, with 13 bases between. CDR3 size: 14 residues. Per the germline V gene, CDR1 is MNHNY and CDR2 is SVGAGI (reference sequence). The CDR3 region is CASSPGSDHYGYTF. DNA for the CDR3: TGTGCCAGCAGTCCCGGCAGCGATCACTATGGCTACACCTTC.

This rearrangement joins TRBV28 to TRBJ1-5; maybe TRBD1 (5 bases). With 5 bases removed from V and 5 bases from J, the gap between germline ends came to 16 bases. CDR3 size: 15 residues. Looked up from germline, CDR1 is MDHEN and CDR2 is SYDVKM. The CDR3 here is CASSPTVPNDQPQHF. CDR3 nucleotide sequence: TGTGCCAGCAGTCCGACAGTACCGAACGATCAGCCCCAGCATTTT.

The chain uses TRBV2 and TRBJ2-5; 14 nucleotides line up with TRBD2. Per the germline V gene, CDR1 is SNHLY and CDR2 is FYNNEI. This CDR3 comprises 13 residues. The V segment lost 7 bases and the J segment 11 bases; nucleotides outside the gene matches: 6. Here the CDR3 reads CASNGLAGGPQYF. As DNA, the CDR3 is TGTGCCAGCAACGGACTAGCGGGGGGACCACAGTACTTC. Using reference TRBV2 and TRBJ2-5 for the parts outside the CDR3, the full variable domain is EPEVTQTPSHQVTQMGQEVILRCVPISNHLYFYWYRQILGQKVEFLVSFYNNEISEKSEIFDDQFSVERPDGSNFTLKIRSTKLEDSAMYFCASNGLAGGPQYFGPGTRLLVL.

This chain connects TRBV27 to TRBJ2-1, with 12 bases matching TRBD2. In germline, CDR1 is MNHEY, CDR2 SMNVEV (reference sequence). The CDR3 spans 15 residues. Losses at the gene ends were 6 bases for V and 3 bases for J; bases not matched to a gene: 3. The CDR3 loop reads CASRPGLAGYNEQFF. In DNA, the CDR3 is TGTGCCAGCAGGCCGGGACTAGCGGGCTACAATGAGCAGTTCTTC.

In this sample, this clone is medium-sized. The chain joins TRBV9 to TRBJ1-2, with 7 nucleotides matching TRBD1. J gave up 2 bases and V 3 bases, and 4 bases lay outside the gene matches. In germline, CDR1 is SGDLS, CDR2 YYNGEE. CDR3 length: 14 amino acids. This CDR3 is CASSGTQGNYGYTF. Here the CDR3 DNA reads TGTGCCAGCAGCGGTACACAGGGGAACTATGGCTACACCTTC.

The V and J genes are TRBV5-1 and TRBJ2-7, with D unresolved. There are 14 residues in the CDR3. The germline V and J ends were trimmed by 4 bases and 0 bases, with 11 bases remaining between them. Germline assignment: CDR1 SGHRS and CDR2 YFSETQ. CDR3 nucleotide sequence: TGCGCCAGCAGCCTTGGGTCAGTCTCCTACGAGCAGTACTTC. Translating gives CASSLGSVSYEQYF.

This clone showed up many times. The chain employs TRBV2 and TRBJ1-2, with a tentative D call TRBD1 (6 bases). Looked up from germline, CDR1 is SNHLY and CDR2 is FYNNEI. With 4 bases removed from V and 8 bases from J, the gap between germline ends came to 11 bases. The CDR3 spans 12 residues. CDR3 sequence: CASSVNRDGYTF. Here the CDR3 DNA reads TGTGCCAGCAGTGTGAACAGGGACGGCTACACCTTC.

This clone has just a few counts. The chain uses TRBV7-3 and TRBJ2-2, with D maybe TRBD2 (6 bases). The V gene's germline CDR1 is SGHTA and CDR2 FQGTGA. V was cut by 5 bases and J by 2 bases, with 15 bases left in between. This CDR3 contains 16 residues. Written as DNA, the CDR3 is TGTGCCAGCAGCGGAGGGGCAGGGTCCAACACCGGGGAGCTGTTTTTT. Translated: CASSGGAGSNTGELFF. Full variable domain (missing parts from reference TRBV7-3 and TRBJ2-2): GAGVSQTPSNKVTEKGKYVELRCDPISGHTALYWYRQSLGQGPEFLIYFQGTGAADDSGLPNDRFFAVRPEGSVSTLKIQRTERGDSAVYLCASSGGAGSNTGELFFGEGSRLTVL.

This clone was recorded at least ten times. This chain links TRBV2 with TRBJ2-1; 13 bases are shared with TRBD2. CDR3 size: 15 residues. CDR1 SNHLY and CDR2 FYNNEI come from the germline V gene. V trimming: 7 bases; J trimming: 5 bases; junction bases outside the gene matches: 5. The CDR3 sequence: CASTTSGGVDNEQFF. The CDR3 nucleotides are TGTGCCAGCACCACTAGCGGGGGGGTTGACAATGAGCAGTTCTTC. Together with reference TRBV2 and TRBJ2-1, the CDR3 gives the full variable domain: EPEVTQTPSHQVTQMGQEVILRCVPISNHLYFYWYRQILGQKVEFLVSFYNNEISEKSEIFDDQFSVERPDGSNFTLKIRSTKLEDSAMYFCASTTSGGVDNEQFFGPGTRLTVL.